These T cell receptor beta chains were read from a single sample in a study of T cell responses to AZD1222 COVID-19 vaccine. Here immunoSEQ multiplex PCR was the method, and the copy in TCRdb shows in-frame clones only, minus some. Here the sample spans about 120,000 clones, roughly 87% being singletons. The sequenced sample was peripheral blood, obtained on day 0 of AZD1222 vaccination. The receptors derive from an adult in good health. Each CDR3 is given with its conserved first and last residue. Fields, in order: J gene, V gene, clone size, D gene, CDR3 DNA, CDR3 protein. A D gene is named only where the DNA matches it firmly. A row's size may be missing; if present it is once, few, many or a size class.

J gene: TRBJ2-7; V gene: TRBV28; clone size: NA; D gene: NA; CDR3 DNA: TGTGCCAGCAGCCCTATCCGGGACACCCGACCCTACGAGCAGTACTTC; CDR3 protein: CASSPIRDTRPYEQYF
J gene: TRBJ2-3; V gene: TRBV11-3; clone size: NA; D gene: TRBD2; CDR3 DNA: TGTGCCAGCAGCCAGTCTACTAGCGGGGGGGGCACAGATACGCAGTATTTT; CDR3 protein: CASSQSTSGGGTDTQYF
J gene: TRBJ1-3; V gene: TRBV5-1; clone size: NA; D gene: NA; CDR3 DNA: TGCGCCAGCAGCTTGGGCAGCTCCGGAAACACCATATATTTT; CDR3 protein: CASSLGSSGNTIYF
J gene: TRBJ2-2; V gene: TRBV18; clone size: NA; D gene: TRBD1; CDR3 DNA: TGTGCCAGCTTTCAGGGGGAGAACACCGGGGAGCTGTTTTTT; CDR3 protein: CASFQGENTGELFF
J gene: TRBJ1-2; V gene: TRBV3-1/TRBV3-2; clone size: NA; D gene: NA; CDR3 DNA: TGTGCCAGCAGCTATACGGACGGCGGCTACACCTTC; CDR3 protein: CASSYTDGGYTF
J gene: TRBJ1-3; V gene: TRBV5-5; clone size: NA; D gene: NA; CDR3 DNA: TGTGCCAGCGAGAGGGGTTACTCTGGAAACACCATATATTTT; CDR3 protein: CASERGYSGNTIYF
J gene: TRBJ1-4; V gene: TRBV30; clone size: NA; D gene: TRBD1; CDR3 DNA: TGTGCCTGGAGCTACCGAGGGGGCAGGGAAAAACTGTTTTTT; CDR3 protein: CAWSYRGGREKLFF
J gene: TRBJ2-1; V gene: TRBV4-1; clone size: NA; D gene: NA; CDR3 DNA: TGCGCCAGCAGCCAAGTGGGGGATGAGCAGTTCTTC; CDR3 protein: CASSQVGDEQFF
J gene: TRBJ2-7; V gene: TRBV6-5; clone size: NA; D gene: NA; CDR3 DNA: TGTGCCAGCAGGGGCCTCGCCAACTACGAGCAGTACTTC; CDR3 protein: CASRGLANYEQYF
J gene: TRBJ1-2; V gene: TRBV7-9; clone size: NA; D gene: NA; CDR3 DNA: TGTGCCAGCAGCTTCCTTAGCAGGGCCGACTATGGCTACACCTTC; CDR3 protein: CASSFLSRADYGYTF
J gene: TRBJ1-5; V gene: TRBV18; clone size: NA; D gene: NA; CDR3 DNA: TGTGCCAGCTCACCCTCCTCAGGGATGAATCAGCCCCAGCATTTT; CDR3 protein: CASSPSSGMNQPQHF
J gene: TRBJ2-1; V gene: TRBV2; clone size: few; D gene: NA; CDR3 DNA: TGTGCCAGCAGTGAAGGACACAACAATGAGCAGTTCTTC; CDR3 protein: CASSEGHNNEQFF
J gene: TRBJ1-6; V gene: TRBV6-5; clone size: few; D gene: TRBD1; CDR3 DNA: TGTGCCAGCAGTTACGCCAGGGGGAATTCACCCCTCCACTTT; CDR3 protein: CASSYARGNSPLHF
J gene: TRBJ2-3; V gene: TRBV18; clone size: NA; D gene: NA; CDR3 DNA: TGTGCCAGCTCACCCAAACCCGGAAGCATAAACGATACGCAGTATTTT; CDR3 protein: CASSPKPGSINDTQYF